Sequencing of this T cell receptor beta chain was carried out in a study of OX40 agonist ivuxolimab in advanced cancers. Overall study: A male proportion of over 70% was recorded, with mean age approximately 57 years and range about 20 to 79. Overall study findings and caveats: Relative to CD4+, CD8+ T cells held more expanded clones on average.

V was clipped by 4 bases and J by 3 bases, with 5 bases between them. CDR1 SGHRS and CDR2 YFSETQ come from the germline V gene. The CDR3 covers 11 residues. Libraries were prepared by immunoSEQ multiplex PCR; TCRdb keeps only in-frame clonotypes and omits some of them. The sample includes about 40,000 clones, over 65% seen only once; the top ten take roughly 23%. This clone was found once. Its antigen is not known. The chain is built from TRBV5-1 and TRBJ2-7; no reliable D call. This receptor was taken from an adult with an advanced solid tumor such as melanoma, head and neck, liver or kidney cancer. Sequenced here: CD4+ or CD8+ T cells sorted from blood, sampled in a trial of the OX40 agonist ivuxolimab. Written as DNA, the CDR3 is TGCGCCAGCAGCCTGGACTACGAGCAGTACTTC. Its protein is CASSLDYEQYF.